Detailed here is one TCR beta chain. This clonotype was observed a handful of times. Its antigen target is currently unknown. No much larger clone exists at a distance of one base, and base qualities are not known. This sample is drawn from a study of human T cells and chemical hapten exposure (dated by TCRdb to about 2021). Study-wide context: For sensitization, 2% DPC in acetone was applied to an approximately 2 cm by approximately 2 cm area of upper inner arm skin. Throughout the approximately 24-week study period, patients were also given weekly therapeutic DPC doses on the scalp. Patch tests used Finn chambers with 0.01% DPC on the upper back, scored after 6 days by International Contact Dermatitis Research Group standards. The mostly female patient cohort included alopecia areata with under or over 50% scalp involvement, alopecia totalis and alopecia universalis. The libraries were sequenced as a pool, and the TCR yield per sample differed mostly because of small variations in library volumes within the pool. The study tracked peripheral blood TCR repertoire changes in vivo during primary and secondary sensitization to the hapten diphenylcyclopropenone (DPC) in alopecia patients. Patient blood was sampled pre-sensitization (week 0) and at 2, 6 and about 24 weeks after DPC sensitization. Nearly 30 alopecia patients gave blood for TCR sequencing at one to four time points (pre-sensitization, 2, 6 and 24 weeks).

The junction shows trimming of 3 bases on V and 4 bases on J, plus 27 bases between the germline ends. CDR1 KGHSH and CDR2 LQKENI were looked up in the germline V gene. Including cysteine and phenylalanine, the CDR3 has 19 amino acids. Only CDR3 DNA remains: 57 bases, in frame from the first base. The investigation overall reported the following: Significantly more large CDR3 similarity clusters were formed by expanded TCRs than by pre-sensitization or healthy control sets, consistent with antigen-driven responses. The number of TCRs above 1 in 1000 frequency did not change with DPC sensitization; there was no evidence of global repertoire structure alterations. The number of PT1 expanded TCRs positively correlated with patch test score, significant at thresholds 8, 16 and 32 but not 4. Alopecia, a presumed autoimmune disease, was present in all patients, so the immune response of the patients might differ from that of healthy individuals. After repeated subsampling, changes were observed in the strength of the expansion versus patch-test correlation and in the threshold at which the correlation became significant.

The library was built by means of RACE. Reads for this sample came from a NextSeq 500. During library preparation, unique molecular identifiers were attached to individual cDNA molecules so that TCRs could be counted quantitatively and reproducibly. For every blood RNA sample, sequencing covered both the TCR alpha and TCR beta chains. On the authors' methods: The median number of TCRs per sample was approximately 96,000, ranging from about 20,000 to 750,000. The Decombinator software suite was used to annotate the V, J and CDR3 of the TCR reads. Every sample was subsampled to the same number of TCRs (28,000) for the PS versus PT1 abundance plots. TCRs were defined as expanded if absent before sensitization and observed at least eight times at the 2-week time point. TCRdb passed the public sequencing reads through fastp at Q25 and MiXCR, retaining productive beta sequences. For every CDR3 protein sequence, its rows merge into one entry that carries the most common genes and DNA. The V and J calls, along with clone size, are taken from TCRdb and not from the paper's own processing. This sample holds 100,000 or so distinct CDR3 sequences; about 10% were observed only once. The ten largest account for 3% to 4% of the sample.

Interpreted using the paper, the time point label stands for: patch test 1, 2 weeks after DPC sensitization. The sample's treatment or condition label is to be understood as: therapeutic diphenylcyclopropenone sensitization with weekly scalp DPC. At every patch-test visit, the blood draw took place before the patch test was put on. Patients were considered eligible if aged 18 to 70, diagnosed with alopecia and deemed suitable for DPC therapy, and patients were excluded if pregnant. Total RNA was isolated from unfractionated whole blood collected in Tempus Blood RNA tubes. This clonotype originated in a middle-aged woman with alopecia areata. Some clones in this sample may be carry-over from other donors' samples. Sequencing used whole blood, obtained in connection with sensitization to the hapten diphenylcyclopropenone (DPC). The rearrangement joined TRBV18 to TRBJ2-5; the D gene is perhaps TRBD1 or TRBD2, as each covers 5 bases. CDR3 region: CASSPWGPMGVKNGETQYF. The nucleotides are TGTGCCAGCTCACCCTGGGGTCCAATGGGGGTGAAGAATGGAGAGACCCAGTACTTC.